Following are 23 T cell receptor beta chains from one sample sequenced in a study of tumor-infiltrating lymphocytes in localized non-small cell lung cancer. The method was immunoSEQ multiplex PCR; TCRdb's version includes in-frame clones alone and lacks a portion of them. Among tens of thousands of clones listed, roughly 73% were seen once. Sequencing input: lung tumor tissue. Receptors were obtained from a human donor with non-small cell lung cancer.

The CDR3 coding sequence is TGTGCCACCAGCAGAGAGATCGACAGGGAAGAGACCCAGTACTTC. As protein: CATSREIDREETQYF. The V call is TRBV15, the J call TRBJ2-5; TRBD1 aligns across 7 bases. This CDR3 is built from 15 residues. Germline trimming cut 0 bases from V and 3 bases from J; bases unmatched to any gene: 4. Germline CDR1 is LNHNV and CDR2 is YYDKDF (reference sequence).

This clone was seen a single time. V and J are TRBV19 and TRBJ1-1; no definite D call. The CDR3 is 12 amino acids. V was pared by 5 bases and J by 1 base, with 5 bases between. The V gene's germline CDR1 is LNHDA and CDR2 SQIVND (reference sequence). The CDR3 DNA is TGTGCCAGTAGTCGTTGGAACACTGAAGCTTTCTTT. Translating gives CASSRWNTEAFF.

CDR3 in amino acids: CAISGPGQGLSGYTF. The CDR3 nucleotides are TGTGCCATCAGTGGCCCAGGACAGGGGTTGAGTGGCTACACCTTC. This chain links TRBV10-3 with TRBJ1-2, with 9 bases matching TRBD1. Germline V gene lookup returns CDR1 ENHRY and CDR2 SYGVKD. The CDR3 length is 15 residues. Trimming removed 4 bases from V and 7 bases from J; junction bases left unmatched: 10.

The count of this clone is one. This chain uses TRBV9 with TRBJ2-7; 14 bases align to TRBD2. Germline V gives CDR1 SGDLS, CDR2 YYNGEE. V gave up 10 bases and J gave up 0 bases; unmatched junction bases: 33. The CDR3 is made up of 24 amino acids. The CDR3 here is CASHSSSASTPGLAGVMSSYEQYF. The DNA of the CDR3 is TGTGCCTCCCACTCCAGCAGCGCCTCAACTCCGGGACTAGCGGGGGTTATGAGCTCCTACGAGCAGTACTTC.

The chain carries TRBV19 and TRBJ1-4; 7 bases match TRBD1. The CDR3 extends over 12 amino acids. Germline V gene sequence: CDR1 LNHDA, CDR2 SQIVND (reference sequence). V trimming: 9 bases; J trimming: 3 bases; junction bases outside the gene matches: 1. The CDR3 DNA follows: TGTGCCAGCGGGACAGCTAATGAAAAACTGTTTTTT. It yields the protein CASGTANEKLFF.

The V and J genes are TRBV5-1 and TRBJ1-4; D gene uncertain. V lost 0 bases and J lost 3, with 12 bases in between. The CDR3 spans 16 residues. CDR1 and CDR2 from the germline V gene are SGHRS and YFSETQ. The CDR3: CASSLAGSGSNEKLFF. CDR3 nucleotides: TGCGCCAGCAGCTTGGCCGGGAGCGGTTCTAATGAAAAACTGTTTTTT.

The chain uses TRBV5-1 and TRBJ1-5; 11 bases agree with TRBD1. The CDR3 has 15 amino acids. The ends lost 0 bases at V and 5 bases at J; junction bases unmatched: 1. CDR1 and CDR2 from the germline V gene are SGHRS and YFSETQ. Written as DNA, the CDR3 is TGCGCCAGCAGCTTGGAGGGACAGGGGGATCAGCCCCAGCATTTT. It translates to CASSLEGQGDQPQHF.

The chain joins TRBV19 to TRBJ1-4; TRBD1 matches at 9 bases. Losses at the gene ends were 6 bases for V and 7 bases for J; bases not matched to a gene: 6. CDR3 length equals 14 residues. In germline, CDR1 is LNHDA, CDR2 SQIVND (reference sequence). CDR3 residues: CASRGGTGSEKLFF. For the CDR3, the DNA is TGTGCCAGTAGAGGTGGGACAGGGAGTGAAAAACTGTTTTTT.

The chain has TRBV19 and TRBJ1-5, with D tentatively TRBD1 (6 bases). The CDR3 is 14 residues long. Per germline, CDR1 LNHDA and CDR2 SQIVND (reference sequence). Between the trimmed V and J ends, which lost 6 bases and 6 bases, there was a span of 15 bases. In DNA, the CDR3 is TGTGCCAGTAGGGCACAGGGAGTAGGTCAGCCCCAGCATTTT. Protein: CASRAQGVGQPQHF. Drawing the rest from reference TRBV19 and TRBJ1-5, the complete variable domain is DGGITQSPKYLFRKEGQNVTLSCEQNLNHDAMYWYRQDPGQGLRLIYYSQIVNDFQKGDIAEGYSVSREKKESFPLTVTSAQKNPTAFYLCASRAQGVGQPQHFGDGTRLSIL.

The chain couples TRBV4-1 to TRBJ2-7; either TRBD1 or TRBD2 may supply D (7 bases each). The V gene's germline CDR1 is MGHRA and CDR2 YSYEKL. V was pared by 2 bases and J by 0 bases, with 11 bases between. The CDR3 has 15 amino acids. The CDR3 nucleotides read TGCGCCAGCAGCCAACAGGGGGGGATCTCCTACGAGCAGTACTTC. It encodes CASSQQGGISYEQYF.

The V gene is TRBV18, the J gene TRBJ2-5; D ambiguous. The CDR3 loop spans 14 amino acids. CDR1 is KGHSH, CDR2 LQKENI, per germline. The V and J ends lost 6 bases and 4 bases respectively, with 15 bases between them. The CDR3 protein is CASSQERQSETQYF. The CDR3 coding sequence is TGTGCCAGCTCCCAGGAGAGACAATCAGAGACCCAGTACTTC.

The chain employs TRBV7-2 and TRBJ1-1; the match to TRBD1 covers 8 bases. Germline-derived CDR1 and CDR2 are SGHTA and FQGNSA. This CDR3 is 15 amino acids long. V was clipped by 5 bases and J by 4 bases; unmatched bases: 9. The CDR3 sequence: CASSRDRGGGTEAFF. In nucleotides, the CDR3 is TGTGCCAGCAGCCGCGACAGGGGAGGCGGCACTGAAGCTTTCTTT.

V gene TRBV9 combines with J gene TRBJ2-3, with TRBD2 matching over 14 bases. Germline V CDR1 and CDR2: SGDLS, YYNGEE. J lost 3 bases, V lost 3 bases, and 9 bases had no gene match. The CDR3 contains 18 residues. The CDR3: CASSEGPGLAGETDTQYF. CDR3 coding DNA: TGTGCCAGCAGCGAGGGGCCGGGACTAGCGGGAGAAACAGATACGCAGTATTTT. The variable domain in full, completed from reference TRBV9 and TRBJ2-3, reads DSGVTQTPKHLITATGQRVTLRCSPRSGDLSVYWYQQSLDQGLQFLIQYYNGEERAKGNILERFSAQQFPDLHSELNLSSLELGDSALYFCASSEGPGLAGETDTQYFGPGTRLTVL.

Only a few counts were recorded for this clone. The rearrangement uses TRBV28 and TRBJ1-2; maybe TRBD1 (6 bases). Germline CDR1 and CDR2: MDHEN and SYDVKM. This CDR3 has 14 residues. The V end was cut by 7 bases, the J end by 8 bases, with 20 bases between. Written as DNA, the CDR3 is TGTGCCAGCACCTTAGGACAGACCTCTTGGGGCTACACCTTC. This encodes CASTLGQTSWGYTF.

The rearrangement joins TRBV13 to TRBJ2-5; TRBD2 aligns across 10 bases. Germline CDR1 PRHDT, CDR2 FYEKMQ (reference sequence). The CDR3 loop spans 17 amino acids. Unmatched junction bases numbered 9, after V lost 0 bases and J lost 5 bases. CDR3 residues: CASSLGLAGEIHETQYF. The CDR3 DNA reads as TGTGCCAGCAGCTTAGGCCTAGCGGGGGAGATTCATGAGACCCAGTACTTC.

The chain's CDR3 is CASRGTGRNTEAFF. CDR3 DNA: TGTGCCAGCAGGGGAACAGGGCGGAACACTGAAGCTTTCTTT. V usage is TRBV2 and J usage is TRBJ1-1, with D perhaps matching TRBD1 (6 bases). V lost 6 bases and J lost 1, with 12 bases in between. The germline CDR1 and CDR2 sequences are SNHLY and FYNNEI. This CDR3 region has 14 residues.

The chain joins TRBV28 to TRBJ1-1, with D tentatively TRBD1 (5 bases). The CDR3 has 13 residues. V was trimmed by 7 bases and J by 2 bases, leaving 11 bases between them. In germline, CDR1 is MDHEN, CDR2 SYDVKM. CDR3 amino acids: CASIKQDNTEAFF. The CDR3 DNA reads TGTGCCAGCATCAAACAGGACAACACTGAAGCTTTCTTT.

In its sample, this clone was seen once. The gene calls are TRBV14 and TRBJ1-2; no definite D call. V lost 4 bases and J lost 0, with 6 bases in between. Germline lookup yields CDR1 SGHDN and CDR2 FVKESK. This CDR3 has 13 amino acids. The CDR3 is CASSPSPNYGYTF. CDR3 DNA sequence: TGTGCCAGCAGCCCTAGCCCTAACTATGGCTACACCTTC.

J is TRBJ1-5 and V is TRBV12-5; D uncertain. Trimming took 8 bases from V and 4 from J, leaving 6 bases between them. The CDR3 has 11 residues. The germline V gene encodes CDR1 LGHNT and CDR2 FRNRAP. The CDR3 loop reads CASSDNQPQHF. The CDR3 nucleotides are TGTGCTAGTAGCGATAATCAGCCCCAGCATTTT. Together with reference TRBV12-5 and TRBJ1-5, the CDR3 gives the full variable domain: DARVTQTPRHKVTEMGQEVTMRCQPILGHNTVFWYRQTMMQGLELLAYFRNRAPLDDSGMPKDRFSAEMPDATLATLKIQPSEPRDSAVYFCASSDNQPQHFGDGTRLSIL.

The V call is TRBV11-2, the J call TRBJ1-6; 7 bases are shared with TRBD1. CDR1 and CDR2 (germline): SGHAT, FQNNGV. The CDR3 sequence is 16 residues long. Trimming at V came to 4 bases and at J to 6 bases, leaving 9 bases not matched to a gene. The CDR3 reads CASSSNRGSVNSPLHF. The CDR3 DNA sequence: TGTGCCAGCAGCTCAAACAGGGGCAGCGTTAATTCACCCCTCCACTTT.

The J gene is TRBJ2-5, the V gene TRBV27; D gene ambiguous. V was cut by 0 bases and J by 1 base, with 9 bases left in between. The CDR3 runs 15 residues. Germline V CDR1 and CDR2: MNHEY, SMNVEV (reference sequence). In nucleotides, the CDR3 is TGTGCCAGCAGTTTATCGGCCCAGATCCAAGAGACCCAGTACTTC. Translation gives CASSLSAQIQETQYF.

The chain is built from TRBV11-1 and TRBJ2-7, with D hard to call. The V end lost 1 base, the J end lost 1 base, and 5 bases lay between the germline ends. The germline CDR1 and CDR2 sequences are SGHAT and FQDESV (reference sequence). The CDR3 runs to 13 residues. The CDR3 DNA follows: TGTGCCAGCAGCTTAGACGCTTCCTACGAGCAGTACTTC. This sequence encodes CASSLDASYEQYF.

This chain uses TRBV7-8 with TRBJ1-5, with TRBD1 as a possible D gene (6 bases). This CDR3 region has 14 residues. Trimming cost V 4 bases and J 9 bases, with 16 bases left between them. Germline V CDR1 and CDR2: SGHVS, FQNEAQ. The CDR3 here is CASSSNLQGAPQHF. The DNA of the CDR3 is TGTGCCAGCAGCTCAAACCTACAGGGTGCGCCCCAGCATTTT.